This TCR beta chain was sequenced for a study of T cells in Graves' hyperthyroidism and ophthalmopathy. Trimming took 0 bases from V and 0 from J, leaving 3 bases between them. The CDR3 totals 13 residues. Germline CDR1 reads SGHDT; CDR2 reads YYEEEE. Regions amplified from RNA transcripts were the TCR beta CDR3 regions. HTBI primers were the set used in a first-round RT-PCR of the TCR CDR3. MiXCR, applied by TCRdb to the multiplex PCR reads, yields one record per CDR3 protein. The table lists fewer than 400,000 distinct CDR3 sequences, over 15% of them singletons. The sequencing input was blood. This TCR came from a man aged 25 to 45 with Graves' hyperthyroidism. The chain links TRBV5-6 to TRBJ2-5; D is undetermined. For the CDR3, the DNA is TGTGCCAGCAGCTTGGAGTACCAAGAGACCCAGTACTTC. Residues: CASSLEYQETQYF.